This TCR beta chain originates from a study of cytomegalovirus exposure and HLA in healthy donors. Background on the study: A prior study identified 110 million or so unique TCR beta sequences from around 180 million T cells. Of roughly 400 genotyped donors, around 84% clustered with self-reported Caucasian donors. Study-level points and caveats: A later analysis by the authors found several of the most significant clusters apparently linked to common viral pathogens. Later analysis associated a missense DCLRE1C variant with TCR beta V- and J-gene trimming.

The CDR3 consists of 17 residues. Trimming removed 0 bases at V and 6 bases at J, with 16 bases between. Germline V gene sequence: CDR1 SGDLS, CDR2 YYNGEE. The PCR was carried out with 60 Vbeta primers and 13 Jbeta primers. The protocol was immunoSEQ multiplex PCR, while the TCRdb copy is restricted to in-frame clones and leaves out a portion. Recorded here are 75,000 to 85,000 clones; the top ten clones represent 0.58%. On this clone itself: Its antigen is still unknown.

The clonotype was recovered from a man aged 50 to 59 in good health and CMV-seronegative. The sequenced sample was PBMCs. The chain carries TRBV9 and TRBJ1-6; D is unclear. The CDR3 protein is CASSVGGRPLINSPLHF. CDR3 coding DNA: TGTGCCAGCAGCGTAGGTGGCAGGCCATTGATTAATTCACCCCTCCACTTT.